These T cell receptor beta chains were read from a single sample in a study of graft-versus-host responses after intestinal transplantation. These receptors lack a known antigen. The data were produced by immunoSEQ multiplex PCR, yet TCRdb's version contains in-frame clones alone and is incomplete. The top ten clones hold more than 0.25% of a sample with about 86,000 clones, 88% of them seen once. The sample here was unstimulated CD4+ T cells sorted from spleen or lymph node cells, taken before transplant. The source of these receptors is a human donor who was the organ donor for an intestinal transplant. The CDR3 runs from the conserved cysteine through the conserved F or W. The D gene is left open where the match is weak. Part of the rows lack a size; the others show once, few, many or a class for expanded clones.

clone_size: .
d_call: TRBD1
v_call: TRBV6-6
j_call: TRBJ1-5
cdr3_aa: CASEGQARPQHF
cdr3_nt: TGTGCCAGCGAGGGACAGGCCAGGCCCCAGCATTTT

clone_size: .
d_call: TRBD1
v_call: TRBV11-2
j_call: TRBJ2-3
cdr3_aa: CASSLGPLGTGTDTQYF
cdr3_nt: TGTGCCAGCAGCTTGGGTCCTCTGGGGACAGGGACAGATACGCAGTATTTT

clone_size: .
d_call: .
v_call: TRBV6-5
j_call: TRBJ1-3
cdr3_aa: CASSSSRGAGNTIYF
cdr3_nt: TGTGCCAGCAGTTCCTCCCGGGGGGCTGGAAACACCATATATTTT

clone_size: .
d_call: TRBD2
v_call: TRBV7-2
j_call: TRBJ2-7
cdr3_aa: CASSGGVAGGFYEQYF
cdr3_nt: TGTGCCAGCAGCGGGGGGGTAGCGGGAGGGTTCTACGAGCAGTACTTC

clone_size: .
d_call: .
v_call: TRBV19
j_call: TRBJ1-3
cdr3_aa: CASRIGRGSGNTIYF
cdr3_nt: TGTGCCAGTAGAATCGGAAGGGGCTCTGGAAACACCATATATTTT

clone_size: .
d_call: TRBD2
v_call: TRBV5-5
j_call: TRBJ2-5
cdr3_aa: CASSLAQRGHQETQYF
cdr3_nt: TGTGCCAGCAGCTTGGCCCAGCGGGGGCACCAAGAGACCCAGTACTTC

clone_size: .
d_call: TRBD2
v_call: TRBV5-1
j_call: TRBJ2-7
cdr3_aa: CASSSSGGEYEQYF
cdr3_nt: TGCGCCAGCAGCTCTAGCGGGGGAGAATACGAGCAGTACTTC

clone_size: .
d_call: .
v_call: TRBV11-3
j_call: TRBJ2-3
cdr3_aa: CASSFLARDTQYF
cdr3_nt: TGTGCCAGCAGCTTCCTAGCAAGGGATACGCAGTATTTT

clone_size: .
d_call: TRBD1
v_call: TRBV19
j_call: TRBJ2-7
cdr3_aa: CASSLTGAFVYEQYF
cdr3_nt: TGTGCCAGTAGTCTAACAGGGGCCTTTGTTTACGAGCAGTACTTC

clone_size: once
d_call: TRBD2
v_call: TRBV5-5
j_call: TRBJ2-2
cdr3_aa: CASSLGELAGGTGELFF
cdr3_nt: TGTGCCAGCAGCTTGGGGGAACTAGCGGGGGGGACCGGGGAGCTGTTTTTT

clone_size: .
d_call: .
v_call: TRBV7-9
j_call: TRBJ2-3
cdr3_aa: CASSLAGATDTQYF
cdr3_nt: TGTGCCAGCAGCTTAGCGGGGGCGACAGATACGCAGTATTTT

clone_size: .
d_call: .
v_call: TRBV18
j_call: TRBJ1-3
cdr3_aa: CASSPRTTDVSGNTIYF
cdr3_nt: TGTGCCAGCTCACCTCGTACGACAGACGTCTCTGGAAACACCATATATTTT

clone_size: .
d_call: TRBD1
v_call: TRBV7-3
j_call: TRBJ2-5
cdr3_aa: CASSSSRTGQETQYF
cdr3_nt: TGTGCCAGCAGCTCCAGTCGGACAGGGCAAGAGACCCAGTACTTC

clone_size: .
d_call: TRBD2
v_call: TRBV2
j_call: TRBJ2-7
cdr3_aa: CASSETGTRVYEQYF
cdr3_nt: TGTGCCAGCAGCGAGACCGGGACTAGGGTCTACGAGCAGTACTTC

clone_size: .
d_call: TRBD2
v_call: TRBV7-3
j_call: TRBJ2-1
cdr3_aa: CASSLIGTSYEQFF
cdr3_nt: TGTGCCAGCAGCTTAATCGGGACTAGTTATGAGCAGTTCTTC

clone_size: .
d_call: TRBD1
v_call: TRBV28
j_call: TRBJ2-7
cdr3_aa: CASSSPGQGALNEQYF
cdr3_nt: TGTGCCAGCAGTTCACCGGGACAGGGGGCGCTCAACGAGCAGTACTTC

clone_size: .
d_call: .
v_call: TRBV5-8
j_call: TRBJ1-5
cdr3_aa: CASSLEGGGGHQPQHF
cdr3_nt: TGTGCCAGCAGCTTGGAGGGGGGGGGAGGCCATCAGCCCCAGCATTTT

clone_size: .
d_call: TRBD1
v_call: TRBV28
j_call: TRBJ2-7
cdr3_aa: CASSLIRGSSYEQYF
cdr3_nt: TGTGCCAGCAGTTTAATCAGGGGGAGTTCCTACGAGCAGTACTTC

clone_size: .
d_call: .
v_call: TRBV6-5
j_call: TRBJ2-1
cdr3_aa: CASSYTHGRNEQFF
cdr3_nt: TGTGCCAGCAGTTACACTCATGGGAGGAATGAGCAGTTCTTC

clone_size: .
d_call: .
v_call: TRBV7-2
j_call: TRBJ1-3
cdr3_aa: CASRSTVPGNTIYF
cdr3_nt: TGTGCCAGCAGATCGACAGTACCCGGAAACACCATATATTTT

clone_size: .
d_call: TRBD1
v_call: TRBV9
j_call: TRBJ2-7
cdr3_aa: CASSVGQGVLGEQYF
cdr3_nt: TGTGCCAGCAGCGTGGGACAGGGGGTTCTGGGCGAGCAGTACTTC

clone_size: .
d_call: TRBD2
v_call: TRBV19
j_call: TRBJ2-7
cdr3_aa: CASSPIRTSGDYEQYF
cdr3_nt: TGTGCCAGTAGTCCAATCCGGACTAGCGGGGACTACGAGCAGTACTTC

clone_size: .
d_call: .
v_call: TRBV19
j_call: TRBJ2-2
cdr3_aa: CASSIRGSGSNTGELFF
cdr3_nt: TGTGCCAGTAGTATCAGGGGGAGCGGGTCGAACACCGGGGAGCTGTTTTTT

clone_size: .
d_call: TRBD1
v_call: TRBV4-1
j_call: TRBJ1-1
cdr3_aa: CASSHKRDRVSTEAFF
cdr3_nt: TGCGCCAGCAGCCATAAAAGGGACAGGGTGAGCACTGAAGCTTTCTTT

clone_size: once
d_call: TRBD1
v_call: TRBV29-1
j_call: TRBJ1-5
cdr3_aa: CSAGQGNQPQHF
cdr3_nt: TGCAGCGCTGGACAGGGCAATCAGCCCCAGCATTTT

clone_size: .
d_call: .
v_call: TRBV7-9
j_call: TRBJ1-3
cdr3_aa: CASSLLSSGNTIYF
cdr3_nt: TGTGCCAGCAGCTTACTTTCTTCTGGAAACACCATATATTTT

clone_size: .
d_call: .
v_call: TRBV9
j_call: TRBJ2-7
cdr3_aa: CASSAHPGGTYEQYF
cdr3_nt: TGTGCCAGCAGCGCGCATCCCGGGGGAACCTACGAGCAGTACTTC

clone_size: .
d_call: .
v_call: TRBV18
j_call: TRBJ2-5
cdr3_aa: CASSLRTEEETQYF
cdr3_nt: TGTGCCAGCTCACTAAGGACAGAGGAAGAGACCCAGTACTTC

clone_size: .
d_call: .
v_call: TRBV30
j_call: TRBJ2-3
cdr3_aa: CAWREYSLITDTQYF
cdr3_nt: TGTGCCTGGAGAGAATACAGCCTTATCACAGATACGCAGTATTTT

clone_size: .
d_call: .
v_call: TRBV29-1
j_call: TRBJ1-1
cdr3_aa: CSVEVSERTEAFF
cdr3_nt: TGCAGCGTTGAGGTGTCTGAGAGGACTGAAGCTTTCTTT

clone_size: .
d_call: .
v_call: TRBV21-1
j_call: TRBJ2-7
cdr3_aa: CASRLKNPGQNYEQYF
cdr3_nt: TGTGCCAGCCGCCTCAAGAACCCCGGACAGAACTACGAGCAGTACTTC

clone_size: .
d_call: .
v_call: TRBV6-5
j_call: TRBJ2-2
cdr3_aa: CASNRGLSTGELFF
cdr3_nt: TGTGCCAGCAATAGGGGCCTTTCCACCGGGGAGCTGTTTTTT